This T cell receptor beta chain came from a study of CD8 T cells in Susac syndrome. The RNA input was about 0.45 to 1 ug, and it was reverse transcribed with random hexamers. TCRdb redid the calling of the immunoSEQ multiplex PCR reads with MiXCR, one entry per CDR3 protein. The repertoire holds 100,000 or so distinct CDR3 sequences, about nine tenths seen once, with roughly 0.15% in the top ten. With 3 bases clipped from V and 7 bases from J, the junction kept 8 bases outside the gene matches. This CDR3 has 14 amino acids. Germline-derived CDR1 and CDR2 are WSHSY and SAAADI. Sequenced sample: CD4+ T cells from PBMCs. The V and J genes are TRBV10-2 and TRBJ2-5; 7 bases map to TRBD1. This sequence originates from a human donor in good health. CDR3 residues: CASSDRRQGRTQYF. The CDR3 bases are TGCGCCAGCAGTGACCGACGACAGGGTCGGACCCAGTACTTC.